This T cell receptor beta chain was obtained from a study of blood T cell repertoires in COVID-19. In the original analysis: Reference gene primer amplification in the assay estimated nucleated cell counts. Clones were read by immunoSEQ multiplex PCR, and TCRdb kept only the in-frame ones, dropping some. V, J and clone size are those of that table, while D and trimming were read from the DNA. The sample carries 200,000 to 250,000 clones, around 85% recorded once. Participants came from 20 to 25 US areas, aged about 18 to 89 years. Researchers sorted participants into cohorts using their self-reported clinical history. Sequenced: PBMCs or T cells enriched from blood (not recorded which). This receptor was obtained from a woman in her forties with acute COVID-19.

The CDR3 DNA reads TGTGCCATCAGGGACCGACGGGGGGTGTACACTGAAGCTTTCTTT. It yields the protein CAIRDRRGVYTEAFF. V and J are TRBV10-3 and TRBJ1-1, with D tentatively TRBD1 (5 bases). V was clipped by 6 bases and J by 3 bases, with 17 bases between them. This CDR3 contains 15 residues. The germline V gene has CDR1 ENHRY and CDR2 SYGVKD.